Each of the 15 T cell receptor beta chains below was sequenced from the same sample in a study of vaccination effects on CD4 cells after COVID-19. This table comes from immunoSEQ multiplex PCR, and its TCRdb copy is limited to in-frame clones, with some not included. The sample yields some 22,000 clones, 76% seen once. No cognate antigen is known for these TCRs. Peptide-pool stimulation followed by sequencing identified expanded antigen-specific CD4+ clonotypes in the ViraFEST assay. Culture lasted roughly eleven days before CD4+ T cell isolation. This individual tested PCR-positive for SARS-CoV-2 infection between March and December 2020. The sequenced sample was CD4+ T cells from PBMCs cultured with SARS-CoV-2 spike peptides, obtained before COVID-19 vaccination. The receptors here all came from a human donor who had a prior SARS-CoV-2 infection.

V is TRBV29-1 and J is TRBJ1-1; tentative D call: TRBD1 (5 bases). The CDR3 runs 11 residues. CDR1 is SQVTM, CDR2 ANQGSEA, per germline. Trimming left V 4 bases short and J 3 bases short, with 6 bases between. CDR3 amino acids: CSVAGYTEAFF. CDR3 DNA: TGCAGCGTTGCAGGGTACACTGAAGCTTTCTTT.

This clone was counted between two and nine times. V gene TRBV28 combines with J gene TRBJ1-6; TRBD1 matches at 7 bases. Trimming removed 3 bases from V and 7 bases from J; junction bases left unmatched: 6. Per the germline V gene, CDR1 is MDHEN and CDR2 is SYDVKM. The CDR3 sequence is 15 residues long. Written as DNA, the CDR3 is TGTGCCAGCAGTTTGGGGGGACAGAGAAATTCACCCCTCCACTTT. This sequence encodes CASSLGGQRNSPLHF.

This sequence joins TRBV6-5 and TRBJ2-2; D gene uncertain. Trimming removed 7 bases at V and 3 bases at J, with 3 bases between. CDR1 and CDR2 (germline): MNHEY, SVGAGI. The CDR3 spans 11 residues. The DNA for the CDR3 is TGTGCCAGCAAAGACACCGGGGAGCTGTTTTTT. Translated, it gives CASKDTGELFF.

The rearrangement links TRBV25-1 to TRBJ2-2, with D possibly TRBD1 on 7 matching bases. The germline V gene encodes CDR1 MGHDK and CDR2 SYGVNS. V was cut by 8 bases and J by 3 bases, with 13 bases left in between. This CDR3 spans 14 amino acids. The CDR3 region is CASRPRGDTGELFF. CDR3 sequence (DNA): TGTGCCAGCCGTCCCAGGGGGGACACCGGGGAGCTGTTTTTT.

This chain joins TRBV14 and TRBJ2-1, with 9 bases that match TRBD2. With V trimmed by 8 bases and J by 6 bases, 14 bases remained unmatched. This CDR3 contains 16 residues. CDR1 is SGHDN, CDR2 FVKESK, per germline. Here the CDR3 DNA reads TGTGCCAGCGCCCCATGGGCCCGAGCGGGGGGCAATGAGCAGTTCTTC. It codes for CASAPWARAGGNEQFF.

This rearrangement joins TRBV5-1 to TRBJ2-7, with 10 bases that match TRBD2. V trimming: 1 base; J trimming: 2 bases; junction bases outside the gene matches: 12. Germline CDR1 and CDR2: SGHRS and YFSETQ. The CDR3 contains 18 residues. The chain's CDR3 is CASSLFASGGLRPYEQYF. The CDR3 region has the DNA TGCGCCAGCAGCTTGTTTGCTAGCGGGGGACTCAGACCCTACGAGCAGTACTTC. The whole variable domain, remainder taken from reference TRBV5-1 and TRBJ2-7, is KAGVTQTPRYLIKTRGQQVTLSCSPISGHRSVSWYQQTPGQGLQFLFEYFSETQRNKGNFPGRFSGRQFSNSRSEMNVSTLELGDSALYLCASSLFASGGLRPYEQYFGPGTRLTVT.

This chain connects TRBV18 to TRBJ2-2, with D hard to call. CDR3 length: 15 residues. Between the trimmed V and J ends, which lost 3 bases and 1 base, there was a span of 9 bases. The germline V gene has CDR1 KGHSH and CDR2 LQKENI. Written as DNA, the CDR3 is TGTGCCAGCTCACCCTTGGGGTTGAACACCGGGGAGCTGTTTTTT. Translation gives CASSPLGLNTGELFF. Full variable domain (rest looked up from reference TRBV18 and TRBJ2-2): NAGVMQNPRHLVRRRGQEARLRCSPMKGHSHVYWYRQLPEEGLKFMVYLQKENIIDESGMPKERFSAEFPKEGPSILRIQQVVRGDSAAYFCASSPLGLNTGELFFGEGSRLTVL.

This chain connects TRBV15 to TRBJ2-5; 7 nucleotides align to TRBD1. Per germline, CDR1 LNHNV and CDR2 YYDKDF (reference sequence). This CDR3 is built from 18 residues. J was trimmed by 1 base and V by 0 bases; bases with no gene match: 11. This chain's CDR3 is CATSREPRGGDGQETQYF. CDR3 bases: TGTGCCACCAGCAGAGAACCTCGAGGGGGCGATGGCCAAGAGACCCAGTACTTC.

As concerns this clone: One end of the junction varies from germline; a read error may be responsible. This rearrangement joins TRBV7-9 to TRBJ2-4; 9 bases agree with TRBD1. Looked up from germline, CDR1 is SEHNR and CDR2 is FQNEAQ (reference sequence). CDR3 size: 12 residues. The CDR3 nucleotides are TGTGCCAGCAGTTTAGGGGACAGGGTATCTCGTTTC. It specifies CASSLGDRVSRF.

The chain joins TRBV7-9 to TRBJ1-1; D might be TRBD1 (5 bases). Germline V CDR1 and CDR2: SEHNR, FQNEAQ (reference sequence). The CDR3 consists of 15 residues. V shed 3 bases and J shed 0 bases, with 11 bases lying between them. DNA of the CDR3: TGTGCCAGCAGCTTCGGGGGAATCATGAACACTGAAGCTTTCTTT. Translation gives CASSFGGIMNTEAFF.

CDR3 nucleotides: TGTGCCAGCAGCTTCGTGATTAGCGAGACCCAGTACTTC. Amino acid sequence: CASSFVISETQYF. The chain recombines TRBV7-9 with TRBJ2-5; D unresolved. This CDR3 spans 13 amino acids. Germline CDR1 is SEHNR and CDR2 is FQNEAQ (reference sequence). V was clipped by 3 bases and J by 5 bases, with 10 bases between them.

The V and J genes are TRBV9 and TRBJ1-3, with D possibly being TRBD1 (5 bases). Trimming removed 2 bases from V and 2 bases from J, with 11 bases in between. In germline, CDR1 is SGDLS, CDR2 YYNGEE. The CDR3 totals 15 residues. CDR3: CASSVVGVTGNTIYF. The CDR3 region has the DNA TGTGCCAGCAGCGTGGTAGGGGTAACTGGAAACACCATATATTTT.

This chain links TRBV24-1 with TRBJ2-5; D possibly uses TRBD1 or TRBD2 (5 bases each). V lost 7 bases to trimming and J lost 5 bases, with 13 bases between them. The CDR3 extends over 13 amino acids. Germline CDR1 KGHDR, CDR2 SFDVKD. CDR3 loop: CATSTRGGETQYF. The CDR3 DNA reads TGTGCCACCAGCACTAGGGGTGGGGAGACCCAGTACTTC.

The CDR3 bases are TGTGCCAGCAGCTTGGACAGGGGCTCTAATGAAAAACTGTTTTTT. Protein product: CASSLDRGSNEKLFF. The rearrangement uses TRBV7-9 and TRBJ1-4; TRBD1 agrees at 9 bases. From germline, CDR1 is SEHNR and CDR2 FQNEAQ (reference sequence). V was pared by 3 bases and J by 3 bases, with 2 bases of the junction left unmatched. This CDR3 spans 15 amino acids.

The chain joins TRBV27 to TRBJ2-5; D assignment may be TRBD1 or TRBD2 (6 bases each). From germline, CDR1 is MNHEY and CDR2 SMNVEV (reference sequence). V was trimmed by 8 bases and J by 5 bases, leaving 15 bases between them. The CDR3 is 13 amino acids. CDR3 in amino acids: CASAPGAGETQYF. For the CDR3, the DNA is TGTGCCAGCGCCCCGGGGGCAGGGGAGACCCAGTACTTC.